A single T cell receptor beta chain is shown here with its context. Its antigen remains unknown. A TCRbeta library incorporating unique molecular identifiers was prepared. TCRdb recomputed calls from the PCR reads with MiXCR, one row per CDR3 protein. Found here are almost 600,000 distinct CDR3 sequences, roughly 30% of them singletons; the top ten hold approximately 33%. The sample belongs to a study of T-cell reconstitution after alpha-beta-depleted transplantation in children. Regarding the study as a whole: Recipient T cells and thymic progenitors that survived were the source of the high TCRbeta diversity seen at day 60 in some patients. At the one-year point after transplant, T-cell counts and TCRbeta diversity were found to come mostly from T cells that had been newly produced. At around two months after transplant, the alpha-beta T cells were reportedly derived from several hundred expanded clones that came from non-depleted graft cells.

The V segment lost 0 bases and the J segment 6 bases; nucleotides outside the gene matches: 8. The V gene's germline CDR1 is SGDLS and CDR2 YYNGEE. CDR3 size: 18 residues. The rearrangement uses TRBV9 and TRBJ2-1, with 14 bases fitting TRBD2. Source: PBMCs, taken before TCRalphabeta/CD19-depleted stem cell transplant. The source of this sequence is a boy younger than two with Wiskott-Aldrich syndrome, due to receive a stem cell transplant. This CDR3 is CASSVEGGLAGVPNEQFF. DNA of the CDR3: TGTGCCAGCAGCGTAGAGGGGGGACTAGCGGGAGTCCCCAATGAGCAGTTCTTC.